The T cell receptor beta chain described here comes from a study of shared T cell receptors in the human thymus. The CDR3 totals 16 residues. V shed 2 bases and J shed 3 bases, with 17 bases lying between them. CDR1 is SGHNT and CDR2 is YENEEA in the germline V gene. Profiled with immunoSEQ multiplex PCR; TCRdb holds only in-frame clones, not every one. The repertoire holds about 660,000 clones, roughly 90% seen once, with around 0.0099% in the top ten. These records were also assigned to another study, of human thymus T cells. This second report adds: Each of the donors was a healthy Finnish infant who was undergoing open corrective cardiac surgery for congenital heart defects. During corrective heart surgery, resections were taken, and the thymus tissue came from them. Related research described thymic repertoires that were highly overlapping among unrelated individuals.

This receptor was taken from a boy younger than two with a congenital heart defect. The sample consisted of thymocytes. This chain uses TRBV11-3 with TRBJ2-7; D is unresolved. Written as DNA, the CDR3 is TGTGCCAGCAGCTTAAACTTTTTCCAGGCCGGCTACGAGCAGTACTTC. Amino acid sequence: CASSLNFFQAGYEQYF.